This TCR beta chain originates from a study of response to subunit inactivated influenza vaccine. The germline gives CDR1 MNHEY, CDR2 SMNVEV (reference sequence). The V segment lost 4 bases and the J segment 2 bases; nucleotides outside the gene matches: 10. There are 18 residues in the CDR3. From the RT-PCR reads, TCRdb called clonotypes with MiXCR, one entry per CDR3 protein. The data show around 570,000 distinct CDR3 sequences, approximately 11% seen once. This same sample was also taken into another study, of T cells expressing NK-cell markers. From that second work: Beta-chain TCR cDNA was generated via 5'RACE template switching with UMIs. According to the study, TCR beta repertoires originated from sorted CD3+CD56+NKG2C+, CD3+CD56+NKG2C- and CD3+CD56-NKG2C+ T cells. In several donors, dominant clonotypes made up about 28.3-60.1% of CD3+CD56-NKG2C+ cells.

This TCR was recovered from a man aged 50 to 60 who received an inactivated influenza vaccine. The sample was PBMCs from blood, taken on the day of vaccination. V gene TRBV27 combines with J gene TRBJ2-2, with TRBD2 identical over 10 bases. The DNA of the CDR3 is TGTGCCAGCAGTTCCCAAACATCACTAGCGGGAAACACCGGGGAGCTGTTTTTT. It codes for CASSSQTSLAGNTGELFF.